Listed below are T cell receptor beta chains from one sample, sequenced in a study of blood T cells in healthy people across ages. TCRdb called the 5' RACE reads again in MiXCR, with one record for every CDR3 protein. The profile shows 1.8 million or so distinct CDR3 sequences, roughly 43% of them singletons. What was sequenced was blood. The receptors shown here come from a human donor in good health. Both conserved end residues are trimmed from each CDR3. The D gene is left open where the match is weak.

>TRBV18|TRBJ2-1|TRBD2
ASSPMTSGVYNEQF
>TRBV28|TRBJ2-7|.
ATTDRVNEQY
>TRBV15|TRBJ1-4|.
ATSSRGPHDEKLF
>TRBV5-1|TRBJ2-6|TRBD2
ASSPREGISGANVLT
>TRBV21-1|TRBJ1-5|.
ASSPGLGRGSCKVEYQPQH
>TRBV2|TRBJ1-6|.
ASSEGYNSPLH
>TRBV7-3|TRBJ1-2|.
ASSKDGNYGYT
>TRBV9|TRBJ1-6|.
ASSVEALLFPNSPLH
>TRBV7-9|.|.
ASSGENYEQY
>TRBV20-1|TRBJ2-5|TRBD2
SARSSSSGTYELY
>TRBV20-1|TRBJ2-3|.
SASLRSGGDTQY
>TRBV20-1|TRBJ2-2|.
SARDPVGGPGELF
>TRBV20-1|TRBJ2-7|.
SATRAGAYYEQY
>TRBV7-6|TRBJ2-3|.
ASSTLPGADTRY
>TRBV7-8|TRBJ2-6|.
ASSTRVPSSGANVLT
>TRBV20-1|TRBJ2-3|TRBD1
SARDRGLDTQY
>TRBV5-1|TRBJ1-4|.
ASSLVGRREKLF
>TRBV4-2|TRBJ1-1|.
ASRPDTNTEAF
>TRBV29-1|TRBJ1-5|.
SVGVGGHGQPQH
>TRBV7-2|TRBJ2-7|.
ASSIDRSYEQY
>TRBV6-1|TRBJ1-1|.
ANLPRSDTEAF
>TRBV7-9|TRBJ2-1|.
ASSLETVAGFSSYNEQF
>TRBV12-3/TRBV12-4|TRBJ1-1|.
ASTFFGPRGTEAF
>TRBV29-1|TRBJ1-2|TRBD1
SVLGTVRDYGYT
>TRBV5-1|TRBJ2-7|TRBD2
ASSFLWTRDYERY
>TRBV9|TRBJ1-2|.
ANSAGSYGYT
>TRBV5-1|TRBJ2-1|TRBD1
ASSLMGTGGNEQF
>TRBV5-1|TRBJ2-7|TRBD1
ASSTGQGSSEQY
>TRBV10-3|TRBJ1-1|.
AIRPGDTEAF
>TRBV28|TRBJ1-2|.
ASSFGQSYGYT
>TRBV20-1|TRBJ2-5|TRBD2
SAPAGVLKETQY
>TRBV12-3/TRBV12-4|TRBJ1-4|.
ASSLMEKLF
>TRBV27|TRBJ2-1|TRBD2
ASSLSGGGSYNEQF
>TRBV20-1|TRBJ2-7|.
SASRRDNRVEQY
>TRBV11-1|TRBJ1-6|.
ASSKDGSPLH
>TRBV4-2|TRBJ1-2|.
ASSQVRTMGGYT